Given below is one TCR beta chain in context. In the study's own analysis: Estimates of nucleated cell counts were drawn from the amplification of reference gene primers. Measured with immunoSEQ multiplex PCR; TCRdb has only the in-frame clones, and not every one. That table furnishes V, J and clone size, whereas the DNA furnished D and trimming. Seen here are around 100,000 clones, about 80% observed once, and the top ten hold 4.5%. CDR3 length equals 15 residues. From germline, CDR1 is KGHSH and CDR2 LQKENI. The V segment lost 3 bases and the J segment 5 bases; nucleotides outside the gene matches: 6. The entry originates in a study of blood T cell repertoires in COVID-19. Overall study: Collection of acute and convalescent COVID-19 samples took place in the United States, Italy and Spain. PBMCs, B-cell-depleted T cells, or T cells provided the cDNA or gDNA that made up the material.

The receptor was isolated from a human donor in a cohort sampled during active COVID-19. The V gene is TRBV18, the J gene TRBJ1-5, with 8 bases aligning to TRBD1. The material sequenced was peripheral blood. The CDR3 bases are TGTGCCAGCTCACCGGGACAGGCCACCGATCAGCCCCAGCATTTT. Protein product: CASSPGQATDQPQHF.